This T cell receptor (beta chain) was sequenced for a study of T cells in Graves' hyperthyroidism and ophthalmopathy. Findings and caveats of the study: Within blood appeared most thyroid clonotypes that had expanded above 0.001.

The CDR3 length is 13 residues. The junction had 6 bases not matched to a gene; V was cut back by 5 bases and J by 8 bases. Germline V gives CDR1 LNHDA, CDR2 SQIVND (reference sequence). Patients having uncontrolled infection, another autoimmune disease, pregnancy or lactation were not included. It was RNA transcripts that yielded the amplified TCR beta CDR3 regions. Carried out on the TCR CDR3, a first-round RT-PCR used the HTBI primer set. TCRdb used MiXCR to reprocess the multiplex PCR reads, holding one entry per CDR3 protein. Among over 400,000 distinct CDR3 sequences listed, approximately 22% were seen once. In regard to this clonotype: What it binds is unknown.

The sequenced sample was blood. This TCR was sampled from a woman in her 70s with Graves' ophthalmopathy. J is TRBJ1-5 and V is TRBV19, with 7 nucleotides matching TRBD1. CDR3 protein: CASSGTTGKPQHF. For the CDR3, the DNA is TGTGCCAGTAGTGGAACGACAGGGAAGCCCCAGCATTTT.